This TCR beta chain stems from a study of CD8 T cells in Susac syndrome. Points from the study as a whole: The study's TCR sequencing and HLA analysis covered a relatively small number of individuals, and the study acknowledged this.

The RNA, about 0.45 to 1 ug, was put through reverse transcription using random hexamers. TCRdb re-analysed the immunoSEQ multiplex PCR reads in MiXCR, keeping a single row per CDR3 protein. The sample records about 60,000 distinct CDR3 sequences, roughly nine tenths being singletons. Remarks on this clonotype: Its antigen is not identified.

TEMRA cells were FACS-enriched, with CD8+ and CD4+ T cells isolated negatively. CDR1 and CDR2 (germline): MNHEY, SMNVEV (reference sequence). V lost 2 bases to trimming and J lost 3 bases, with 8 bases between them. The CDR3 extends over 13 amino acids. The clonotype originates from a human donor in good health. The specimen was CD8+ T cells from PBMCs. The J gene is TRBJ2-7, the V gene TRBV27; the D is unclear. The CDR3 region is CASSLRQSYEQYF. CDR3 nucleotides: TGTGCCAGCAGTTTAAGGCAGAGCTACGAGCAGTACTTC.